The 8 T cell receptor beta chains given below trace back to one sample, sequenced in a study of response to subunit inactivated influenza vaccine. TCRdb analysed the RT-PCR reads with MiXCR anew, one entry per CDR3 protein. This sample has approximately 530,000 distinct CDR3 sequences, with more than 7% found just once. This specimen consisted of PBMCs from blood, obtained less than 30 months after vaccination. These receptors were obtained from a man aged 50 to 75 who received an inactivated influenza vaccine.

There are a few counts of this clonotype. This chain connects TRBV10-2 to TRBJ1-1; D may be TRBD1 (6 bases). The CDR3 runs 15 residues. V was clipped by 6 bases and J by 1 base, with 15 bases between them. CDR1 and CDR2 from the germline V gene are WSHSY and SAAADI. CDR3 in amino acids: CASRFLMGANTEAFF. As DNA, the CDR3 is TGCGCCAGCAGGTTTTTAATGGGGGCGAACACTGAAGCTTTCTTT.

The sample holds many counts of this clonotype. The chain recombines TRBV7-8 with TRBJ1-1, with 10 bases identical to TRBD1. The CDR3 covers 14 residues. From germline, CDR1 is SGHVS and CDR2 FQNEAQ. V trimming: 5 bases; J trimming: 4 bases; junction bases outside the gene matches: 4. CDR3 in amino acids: CASSLRQGATEAFF. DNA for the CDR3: TGTGCCAGCAGCCTTAGACAGGGGGCCACTGAAGCTTTCTTT.

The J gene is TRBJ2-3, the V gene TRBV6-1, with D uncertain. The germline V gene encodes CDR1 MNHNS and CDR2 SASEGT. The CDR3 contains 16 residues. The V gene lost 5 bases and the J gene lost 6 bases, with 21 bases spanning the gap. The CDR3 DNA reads TGTGCCAGCAGTCTCGGCCCAGCAGGATTGTTGGATACGCAGTATTTT. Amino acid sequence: CASSLGPAGLLDTQYF.

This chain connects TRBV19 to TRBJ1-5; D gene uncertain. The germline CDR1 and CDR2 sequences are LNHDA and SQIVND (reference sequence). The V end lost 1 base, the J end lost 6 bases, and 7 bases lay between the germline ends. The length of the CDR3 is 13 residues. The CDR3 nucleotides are TGTGCCAGTAGTATAGGAGGTTCTCAGCCCCAGCATTTT. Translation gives CASSIGGSQPQHF. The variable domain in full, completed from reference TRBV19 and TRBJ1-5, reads DGGITQSPKYLFRKEGQNVTLSCEQNLNHDAMYWYRQDPGQGLRLIYYSQIVNDFQKGDIAEGYSVSREKKESFPLTVTSAQKNPTAFYLCASSIGGSQPQHFGDGTRLSIL.

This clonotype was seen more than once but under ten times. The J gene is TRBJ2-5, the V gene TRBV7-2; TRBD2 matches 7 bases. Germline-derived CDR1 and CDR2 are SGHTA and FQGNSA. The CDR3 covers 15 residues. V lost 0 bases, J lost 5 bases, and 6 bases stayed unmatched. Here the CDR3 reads CASSLAGGGVETQYF. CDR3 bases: TGTGCCAGCAGCTTAGCCGGTGGGGGGGTTGAGACCCAGTACTTC.

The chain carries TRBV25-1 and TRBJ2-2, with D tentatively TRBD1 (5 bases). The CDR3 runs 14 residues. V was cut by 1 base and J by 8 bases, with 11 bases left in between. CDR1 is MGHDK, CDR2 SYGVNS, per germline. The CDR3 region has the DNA TGTGCCAGCAGTGAATTCGGCAGGGCAGGGGAGCTGTTTTTT. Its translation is CASSEFGRAGELFF.

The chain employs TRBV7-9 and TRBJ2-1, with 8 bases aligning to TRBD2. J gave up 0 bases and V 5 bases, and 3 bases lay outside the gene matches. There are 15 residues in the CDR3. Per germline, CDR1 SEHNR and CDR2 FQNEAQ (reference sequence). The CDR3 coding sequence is TGTGCCAGCAGCGAGCGGGAGTACTCCTACAATGAGCAGTTCTTC. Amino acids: CASSEREYSYNEQFF.

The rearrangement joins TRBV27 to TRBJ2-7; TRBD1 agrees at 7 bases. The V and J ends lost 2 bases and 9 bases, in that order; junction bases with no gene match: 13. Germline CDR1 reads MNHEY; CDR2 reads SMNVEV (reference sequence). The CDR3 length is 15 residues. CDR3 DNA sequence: TGTGCCAGCAGTTTAACCCCAGCCAAATCAGGGGGGCAGTACTTC. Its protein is CASSLTPAKSGGQYF.